This TCR beta chain stems from a study of beta chain features in type 1 diabetes. The length of the CDR3 is 13 residues. Trimming took 5 bases from V and 1 from J, leaving 9 bases between them. The germline V gene has CDR1 LNHDA and CDR2 SQIVND (reference sequence). This clone appeared a few times. Expressed TCRB transcripts were sequenced, since all the RNA that had been isolated was reverse transcribed. TCRdb's copy holds only in-frame clones and misses some; the assay was immunoSEQ multiplex PCR. The data contain about 350,000 clones, around a fifth of them seen just once; the ten biggest clones take up 0.035% to 0.055%.

This chain joins TRBV19 and TRBJ2-7; perhaps TRBD1 as D (6 bases). Sequencing was done on a sample of naive CD4+ T cells from blood. The TCR originated in a woman between 18 and 29 years old in good health. CDR3 DNA sequence: TGTGCCAGTAGTTATGACAGGTCCTACGAGCAGTACTTC. It translates to CASSYDRSYEQYF.